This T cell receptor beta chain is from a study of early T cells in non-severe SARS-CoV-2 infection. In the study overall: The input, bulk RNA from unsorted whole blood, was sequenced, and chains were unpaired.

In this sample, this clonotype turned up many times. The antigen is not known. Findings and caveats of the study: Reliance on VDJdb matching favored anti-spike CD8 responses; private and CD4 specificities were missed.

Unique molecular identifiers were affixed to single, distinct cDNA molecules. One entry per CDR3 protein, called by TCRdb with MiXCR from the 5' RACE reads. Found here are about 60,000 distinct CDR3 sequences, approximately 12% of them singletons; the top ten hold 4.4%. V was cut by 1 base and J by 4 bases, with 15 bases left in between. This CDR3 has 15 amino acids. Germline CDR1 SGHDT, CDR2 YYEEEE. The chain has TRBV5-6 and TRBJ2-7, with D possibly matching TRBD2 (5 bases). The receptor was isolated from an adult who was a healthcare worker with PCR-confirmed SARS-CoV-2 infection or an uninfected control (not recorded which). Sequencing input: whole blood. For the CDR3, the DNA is TGTGCCAGCAGCTTGCTAGGATCGACTAATTACGAGCAGTACTTC. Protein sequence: CASSLLGSTNYEQYF.